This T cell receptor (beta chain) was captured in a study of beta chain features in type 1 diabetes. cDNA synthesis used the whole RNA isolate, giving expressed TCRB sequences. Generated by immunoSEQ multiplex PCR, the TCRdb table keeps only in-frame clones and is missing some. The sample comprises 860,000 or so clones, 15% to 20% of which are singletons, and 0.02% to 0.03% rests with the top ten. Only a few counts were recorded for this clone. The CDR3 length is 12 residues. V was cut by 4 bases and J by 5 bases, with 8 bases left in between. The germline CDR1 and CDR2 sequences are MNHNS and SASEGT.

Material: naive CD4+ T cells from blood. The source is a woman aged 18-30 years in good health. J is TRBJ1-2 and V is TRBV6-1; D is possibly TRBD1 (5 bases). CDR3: CASSGEGYGYTF. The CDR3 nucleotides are TGTGCCAGCAGTGGAGAGGGGTATGGCTACACCTTC.